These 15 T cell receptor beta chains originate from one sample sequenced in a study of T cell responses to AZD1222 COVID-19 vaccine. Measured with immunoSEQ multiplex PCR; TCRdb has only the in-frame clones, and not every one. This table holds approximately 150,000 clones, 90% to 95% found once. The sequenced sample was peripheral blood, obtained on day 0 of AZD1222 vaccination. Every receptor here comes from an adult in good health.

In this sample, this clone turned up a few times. As DNA, the CDR3 is TGTGCCAGCAGTGAAACGGGAGAGGGTAGTGAGCAGTTCTTC. Translating gives CASSETGEGSEQFF. J is TRBJ2-1 and V is TRBV6-4, with a possible D match to TRBD2 (6 bases). Germline V gene data show CDR1 as MRHNA and CDR2 as SNTAGT. The CDR3 runs to 14 residues. Trimming left V 3 bases short and J 9 bases short, with 15 bases between.

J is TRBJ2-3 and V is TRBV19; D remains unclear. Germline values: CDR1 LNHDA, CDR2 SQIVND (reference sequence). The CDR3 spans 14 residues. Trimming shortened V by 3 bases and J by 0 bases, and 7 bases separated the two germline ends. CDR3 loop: CASSISPSTDTQYF. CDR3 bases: TGTGCCAGTAGTATTTCTCCTAGCACAGATACGCAGTATTTT.

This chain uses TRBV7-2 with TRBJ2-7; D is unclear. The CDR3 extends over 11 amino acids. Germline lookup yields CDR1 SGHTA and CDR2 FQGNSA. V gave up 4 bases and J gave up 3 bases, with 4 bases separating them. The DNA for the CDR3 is TGTGCCAGCAGCTCAAACTACGAGCAGTACTTC. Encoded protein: CASSSNYEQYF.

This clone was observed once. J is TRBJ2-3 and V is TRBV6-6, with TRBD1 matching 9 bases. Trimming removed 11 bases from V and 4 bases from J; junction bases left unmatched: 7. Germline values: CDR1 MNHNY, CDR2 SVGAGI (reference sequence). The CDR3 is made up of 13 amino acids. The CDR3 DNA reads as TGTGCCGGTAGGACAGGGGATCCAGATACGCAGTATTTT. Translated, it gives CAGRTGDPDTQYF.

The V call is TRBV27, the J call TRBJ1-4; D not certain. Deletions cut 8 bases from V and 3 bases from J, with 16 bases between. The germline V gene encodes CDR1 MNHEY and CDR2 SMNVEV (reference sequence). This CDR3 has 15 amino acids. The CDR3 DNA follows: TGTGCCAGCGGATCTTGGACGTTGGCTAATGAAAAACTGTTTTTT. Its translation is CASGSWTLANEKLFF.

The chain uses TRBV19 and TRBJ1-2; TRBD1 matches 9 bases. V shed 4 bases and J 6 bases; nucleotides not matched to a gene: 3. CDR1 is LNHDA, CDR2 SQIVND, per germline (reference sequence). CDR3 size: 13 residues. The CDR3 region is CASSKGQGNGYTF. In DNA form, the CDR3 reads TGTGCCAGTAGTAAAGGACAGGGGAATGGCTACACCTTC.

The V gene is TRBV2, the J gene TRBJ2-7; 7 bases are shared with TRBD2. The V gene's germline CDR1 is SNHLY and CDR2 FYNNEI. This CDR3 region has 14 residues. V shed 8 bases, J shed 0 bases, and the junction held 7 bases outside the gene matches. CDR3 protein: CASWAGASSYEQYF. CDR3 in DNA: TGTGCCAGCTGGGCGGGAGCGAGCTCCTACGAGCAGTACTTC.

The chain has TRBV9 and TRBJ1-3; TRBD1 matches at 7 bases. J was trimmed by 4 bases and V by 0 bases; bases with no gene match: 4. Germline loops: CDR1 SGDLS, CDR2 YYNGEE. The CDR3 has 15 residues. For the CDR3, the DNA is TGTGCCAGCAGCGTAGCGCGGGACAGAGGAAACACCATATATTTT. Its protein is CASSVARDRGNTIYF.

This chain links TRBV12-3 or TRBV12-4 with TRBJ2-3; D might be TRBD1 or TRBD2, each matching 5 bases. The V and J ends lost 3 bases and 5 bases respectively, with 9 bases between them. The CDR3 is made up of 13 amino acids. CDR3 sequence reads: CASSFGARDTQYF. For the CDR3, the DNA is TGTGCCAGCAGTTTCGGGGCGAGAGATACGCAGTATTTT.

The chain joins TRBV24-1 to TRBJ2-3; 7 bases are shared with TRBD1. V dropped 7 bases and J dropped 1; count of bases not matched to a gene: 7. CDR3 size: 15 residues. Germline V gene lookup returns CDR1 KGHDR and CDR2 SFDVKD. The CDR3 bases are TGTGCCACCAGCTTCGCGACAGGGCGCACAGATACGCAGTATTTT. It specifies CATSFATGRTDTQYF.

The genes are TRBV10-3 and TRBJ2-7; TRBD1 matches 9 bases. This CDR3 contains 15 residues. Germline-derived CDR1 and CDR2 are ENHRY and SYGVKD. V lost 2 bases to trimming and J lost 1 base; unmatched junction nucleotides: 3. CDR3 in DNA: TGTGCCATCAGTGAGGGGGACAGGGCATCCTACGAGCAGTACTTC. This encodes CAISEGDRASYEQYF.

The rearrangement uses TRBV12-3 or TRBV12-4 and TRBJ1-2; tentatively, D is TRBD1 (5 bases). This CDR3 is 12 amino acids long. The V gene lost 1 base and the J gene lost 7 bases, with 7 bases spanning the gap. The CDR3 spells CASSLEGLGYTF. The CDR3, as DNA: TGTGCCAGCAGTTTAGAGGGGCTTGGCTACACCTTC.

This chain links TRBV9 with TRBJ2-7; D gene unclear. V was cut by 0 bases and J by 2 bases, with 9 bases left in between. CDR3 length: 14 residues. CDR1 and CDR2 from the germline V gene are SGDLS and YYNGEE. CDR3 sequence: CASSVDTPTYEQYF. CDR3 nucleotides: TGTGCCAGCAGCGTAGATACACCTACCTACGAGCAGTACTTC.

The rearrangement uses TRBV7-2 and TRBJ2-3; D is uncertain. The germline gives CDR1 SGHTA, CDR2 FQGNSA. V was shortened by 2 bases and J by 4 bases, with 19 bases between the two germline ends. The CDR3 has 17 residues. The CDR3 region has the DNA TGTGCCAGCAGCTTAAGGAGTGCCCGCTCCCCCCCAGATACGCAGTATTTT. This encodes CASSLRSARSPPDTQYF.

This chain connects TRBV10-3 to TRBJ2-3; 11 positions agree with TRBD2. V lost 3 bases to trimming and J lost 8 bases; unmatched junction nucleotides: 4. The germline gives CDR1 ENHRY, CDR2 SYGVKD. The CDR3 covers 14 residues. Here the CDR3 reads CAISETSGSPTQYF. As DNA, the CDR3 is TGTGCCATCAGTGAAACTAGCGGGAGCCCTACGCAGTATTTT.